These 16 T cell receptor beta chains share one sample of origin, sequenced in a study of shared clonotypes between healthy human individuals. Some clones are missing from TCRdb's copy, which holds only in-frame ones; the method was immunoSEQ multiplex PCR. This sample yields some 2,400,000 clones, of which 95% are seen a single time; around 0.13% belongs to the top ten. The sequenced sample consisted of naive CD4+ T cells sorted from blood. Stated subset: CD45RA+ positively selected. Receptors originate from a man aged 18-30 years in good health.

This clone was seen only a few times. V usage is TRBV7-9 and J usage is TRBJ1-2; a weak D match, TRBD1 (6 bases). The CDR3 consists of 13 residues. Germline V CDR1 and CDR2: SEHNR, FQNEAQ (reference sequence). Trimming took 5 bases from V and 13 from J, leaving 20 bases between them. The CDR3 sequence is CASSTTGINVGTF. The CDR3 DNA follows: TGTGCCAGCAGCACGACAGGTATAAACGTCGGCACCTTC.

The V and J genes are TRBV30 and TRBJ1-4; D is possibly TRBD1 (5 bases). V was trimmed by 3 bases and J by 7 bases, leaving 6 bases between them. This CDR3 region has 11 residues. CDR1 and CDR2 (germline): GTSNPN, SVGIG (reference sequence). This chain's CDR3 is CAWRQGEKLFF. CDR3 bases: TGTGCCTGGAGGCAGGGTGAAAAACTGTTTTTT.

This clone was seen a single time. The rearrangement joins TRBV19 to TRBJ1-2; a possible D gene is TRBD1 (6 bases). Looked up from germline, CDR1 is LNHDA and CDR2 is SQIVND (reference sequence). V was shortened by 8 bases and J by 7 bases, with 17 bases between the two germline ends. The CDR3 extends over 13 amino acids. The CDR3 DNA reads as TGTGCCAGTGGTTCCCGACAGGTTCGTGGCTACACCTTC. This translates into CASGSRQVRGYTF.

Note on this clone: Other nucleotide sequences from this sample produce the same CDR3. This chain uses TRBV5-1 with TRBJ2-5; possibly TRBD1 or TRBD2 for D (6 bases each). The CDR3 has 14 residues. Trimming shortened V by 0 bases and J by 5 bases, and 11 bases separated the two germline ends. Germline assignment: CDR1 SGHRS and CDR2 YFSETQ. The CDR3 DNA follows: TGCGCCAGCAGCTTGGCGGGGGCAGGGGAGACCCAGTACTTC. Amino acids: CASSLAGAGETQYF.

V gene TRBV5-1 combines with J gene TRBJ1-6, with D unclear. The CDR3 loop spans 15 amino acids. V lost 3 bases and J 10 bases, leaving 17 bases between the germline ends. Germline V gene data show CDR1 as SGHRS and CDR2 as YFSETQ. The CDR3 sequence: CASSSLGSGESPLHF. The CDR3 DNA follows: TGCGCCAGCAGCTCCCTGGGGTCCGGGGAGTCACCCCTCCACTTT.

V is TRBV6-6 and J is TRBJ1-4; 10 bases are shared with TRBD1. Germline values: CDR1 MNHNY, CDR2 SVGAGI (reference sequence). The CDR3 extends over 15 amino acids. Losses at the gene ends were 7 bases for V and 5 bases for J; bases not matched to a gene: 7. Written as DNA, the CDR3 is TGTGCCAGCAACTCCCCGGGACAGGGGAATGAAAAACTGTTTTTT. It yields the protein CASNSPGQGNEKLFF.

V usage is TRBV18 and J usage is TRBJ1-2, with D unresolved. CDR1 KGHSH and CDR2 LQKENI come from the germline V gene. The CDR3 is 12 residues long. The V end was cut by 2 bases, the J end by 8 bases, with 9 bases between. The DNA for the CDR3 is TGTGCCAGCTCACCAAAGGGAGGAGGCTACACCTTC. Translated, it gives CASSPKGGGYTF.

V usage is TRBV6-1 and J usage is TRBJ2-1, with D perhaps TRBD1 or TRBD2 (6 bases each). V lost 8 bases, J lost 5 bases, and 16 bases lay in between. The germline CDR1 and CDR2 sequences are MNHNS and SASEGT. The CDR3 length is 14 residues. The CDR3 region has the DNA TGTGCCAGCTTGAGGGGGGAATCCAACAATGAGCAGTTCTTC. Residues: CASLRGESNNEQFF.

V is TRBV7-2 and J is TRBJ1-6; no reliable D call. Germline V lookup: CDR1 SGHTA, CDR2 FQGNSA. V dropped 5 bases and J dropped 5 bases, with 13 bases sitting between them. CDR3 length equals 15 residues. The CDR3 spells CASSLRQANNSPLHF. CDR3 nucleotide sequence: TGTGCCAGCAGCCTCAGACAAGCAAATAATTCACCCCTCCACTTT.

This chain uses TRBV9 with TRBJ2-7; D is undetermined. Trimming pared 0 bases from V and 3 bases from J, leaving 25 bases between. Germline CDR1 SGDLS, CDR2 YYNGEE. The CDR3 sequence is 19 residues long. The DNA for the CDR3 is TGTGCCAGCAGCGTAGGCTACCTCGGCACCCAAACTTATCTCTACGAGCAGTACTTC. Its translation: CASSVGYLGTQTYLYEQYF.

Worth noting for this clone: Other nucleotide sequences in the sample specify the same CDR3. The J gene is TRBJ2-2, the V gene TRBV5-1; weak D call: TRBD2 (5 bases). Trimming stripped 0 bases from V and 2 bases from J, with 8 bases between. Germline CDR1 is SGHRS and CDR2 is YFSETQ. The CDR3 totals 15 residues. This chain's CDR3 is CASSLEASNTGELFF. The CDR3 region has the DNA TGCGCCAGCAGCTTGGAGGCTAGCAACACCGGGGAGCTGTTTTTT.

This rearrangement joins TRBV7-3 to TRBJ2-1; TRBD1 matches at 10 bases. The length of the CDR3 is 17 residues. CDR1 and CDR2 from the germline V gene are SGHTA and FQGTGA. Trimming took 3 bases from V and 5 from J; bases not matched to a gene: 10. The CDR3 sequence is CASSFSLRDRGHNEQFF. The CDR3 bases are TGTGCCAGCAGCTTTAGTCTTCGGGACAGGGGCCACAATGAGCAGTTCTTC.

The chain links TRBV6-6 to TRBJ1-1, with D perhaps TRBD1 (5 bases). V lost 5 bases to trimming and J lost 1 base, with 14 bases between them. The germline V gene has CDR1 MNHNY and CDR2 SVGAGI (reference sequence). This CDR3 has 15 residues. CDR3 sequence reads: CASSTSGTANTEAFF. CDR3 bases: TGTGCCAGCAGTACATCCGGGACGGCGAACACTGAAGCTTTCTTT.

This clone was seen once. The chain couples TRBV7-2 to TRBJ1-6; a possible D gene is TRBD1 (6 bases). Germline V gene data show CDR1 as SGHTA and CDR2 as FQGNSA. The V end lost 2 bases, the J end lost 13 bases, and 15 bases lay between the germline ends. The CDR3 length is 14 residues. The CDR3 DNA is TGTGCCAGCAGCTTACCCGACAGGAAGGGTCCCCTCCACTTT. This encodes CASSLPDRKGPLHF. Based on the CDR3 plus reference TRBV7-2 and TRBJ1-6, the full variable domain is GAGVSQSPSNKVTEKGKDVELRCDPISGHTALYWYRQSLGQGLEFLIYFQGNSAPDKSGLPSDRFSAERTGGSVSTLTIQRTQQEDSAVYLCASSLPDRKGPLHFGNGTRLTVT.

This sequence joins TRBV7-9 and TRBJ1-2; D is ambiguous. Germline CDR1 and CDR2: SEHNR and FQNEAQ (reference sequence). This CDR3 region has 16 residues. V was pared by 0 bases and J by 6 bases, with 17 bases between. The CDR3 DNA is TGTGCCAGCAGCTTAGCGCTGGTATTGGACGGCGATGGCTACACCTTC. This gives the protein CASSLALVLDGDGYTF.

This clone showed up just a few times. V and J are TRBV7-9 and TRBJ1-5; D might be TRBD1 (5 bases). V lost 3 bases, J lost 3 bases, and 18 bases lay in between. Germline CDR1 is SEHNR and CDR2 is FQNEAQ (reference sequence). This CDR3 has 17 residues. Here the CDR3 reads CASSLGGAGRINQPQHF. The CDR3 DNA reads as TGTGCCAGCAGCTTGGGTGGAGCGGGACGCATCAATCAGCCCCAGCATTTT.